The entry that follows covers one TCR beta chain sequence. The sample comes from a study of blood T cell repertoires in COVID-19. Study details: Acute-phase and convalescent COVID-19 samples originated in the United States, Italy and Spain. The cDNA or gDNA used as material had been derived from T cells, B-cell-depleted T cells, or PBMCs.

CDR3 length equals 17 residues. Trimming removed 1 base from V and 4 bases from J; junction bases left unmatched: 9. Germline lookup yields CDR1 LNHDA and CDR2 SQIVND (reference sequence). Source study methods: From reference gene primer amplification, estimates of nucleated cell counts were derived. Measured with immunoSEQ multiplex PCR; TCRdb has only the in-frame clones, and not every one. From that table come the V and J calls and clone size; the DNA was used to work out D and trimming. Of tens of thousands of clones listed, approximately 84% were seen once; the top ten hold roughly 2.5%. The V and J genes are TRBV19 and TRBJ1-5; 8 bases are shared with TRBD1. The source material was peripheral blood. The receptor was isolated from a man in his fifties or sixties with acute or convalescent COVID-19. DNA of the CDR3: TGTGCCAGTAGTATAGGCCATCAGGGGGCCGGGAATCAGCCCCAGCATTTT. As protein: CASSIGHQGAGNQPQHF.